The entry that follows covers one TCR beta chain sequence. The antigen remains unidentified. This sample is part of a study of CD8 T cells in ankylosing spondylitis. The CDR3 sequence is 12 residues long. Trimming took 1 base from V and 8 from J, leaving 6 bases between them. Germline V gene sequence: CDR1 MDHEN, CDR2 SYDVKM. General study points: Seemingly characteristic of ankylosing spondylitis blood was a TCR beta motif consisting of fewer than 10 highly homologous variants. Earlier reports found some motif variants in synovial fluid and blood in reactive arthritis.

TCRdb passed the 5' RACE reads through MiXCR, listing each CDR3 protein once. The sample lists 210,000 or so distinct CDR3 sequences; 20% to 30% were seen once. The receptor was isolated from a male donor with ankylosing spondylitis or in good health (not recorded which). The sequenced sample consisted of blood, either unsorted or a sorted T cell fraction (not recorded which). The rearrangement links TRBV28 to TRBJ1-3; the D is unclear. CDR3 coding DNA: TGTGCCAGCAGTTTATCGACCTACACCATATATTTT. Translation gives CASSLSTYTIYF.